This T cell receptor beta chain is from a study of blood T cell repertoires in COVID-19. Study information: Both acute and convalescent COVID-19 samples were obtained from the United States, Italy and Spain.

The CDR3 is made up of 20 amino acids. In the authors' methods: Counts of nucleated cells, estimated from reference gene primer amplification, were obtained. The data were produced by immunoSEQ multiplex PCR, yet TCRdb's version contains in-frame clones alone and is incomplete. The DNA was the basis for D and trimming; V, J and clone size are from that table. The table lists fewer than 400,000 clones, around 90% of them singletons, with roughly 5% in the top ten. Researchers sorted participants into cohorts using their self-reported clinical history. Each recovered donor of Cohort 3 presented with two negative PCRs, clearance, or symptom resolution.

The chain carries TRBV21-1 and TRBJ1-5; no check of the table's D call, TRBD1, against the DNA was made. TRBV21-1 is described as a pseudogene. The sequenced material came from PBMCs or T cells enriched from blood (not recorded which). This sequence originates from a man aged 60 to 75 who had recovered from COVID-19. CDR3 sequence (DNA): TGTGCCAGCAGCAAAACGCTAGATACGAAGGGACAGGGGGCATGCCAGCCCCAGCATTTT. The encoded protein is CASSKTLDTKGQGACQPQHF.